These 7 T cell receptor beta chains came from one sample sequenced in a study of T-cell reconstitution after alpha-beta-depleted transplantation in children. Preparation of the TCRbeta library used unique molecular identifiers. TCRdb called the PCR reads again in MiXCR, with one record for every CDR3 protein. Here the sample spans about a million distinct CDR3 sequences, about 31% being singletons. The sample consisted of PBMCs, mostly from graft donor cells, taken 360 days after TCRalphabeta/CD19-depleted stem cell transplant. Every receptor here comes from a boy younger than two who had a stem cell transplant for SCID, so the T cells may come from the graft donor.

This clonotype has a handful of counts. The chain combines TRBV2 with TRBJ2-7, with no clear D. CDR1 and CDR2 (germline): SNHLY, FYNNEI. Trimming removed 4 bases at V and 2 bases at J, with 12 bases between. The CDR3 sequence is 14 residues long. The CDR3 reads CASSGHEGAYEQYF. CDR3 in DNA: TGTGCCAGCAGTGGTCACGAAGGTGCCTACGAGCAGTACTTC.

The chain combines TRBV12-3 or TRBV12-4 with TRBJ1-5; no firm D call. The V gene lost 3 bases and the J gene lost 4 bases, with 10 bases spanning the gap. The CDR3 extends over 14 amino acids. The CDR3 nucleotides read TGTGCCAGCAGTTTCAGCTCCCAGAATCAGCCCCAGCATTTT. It translates to CASSFSSQNQPQHF.

This chain links TRBV6-2 or TRBV6-3 with TRBJ2-1, with unresolved D. Trimming took off 0 bases at V and 6 bases at J, with 6 bases between the two ends. Per the germline V gene, CDR1 is MNHEY and CDR2 is SVGEGT. The CDR3 spans 13 residues. The DNA for the CDR3 is TGTGCCAGCAGTTACTCTCCTTTCAATGAGCAGTTCTTC. Its protein is CASSYSPFNEQFF.

The chain recombines TRBV2 with TRBJ2-5; D unresolved. Germline V gene lookup returns CDR1 SNHLY and CDR2 FYNNEI. Trimming took 6 bases from V and 3 from J, leaving 17 bases between them. The CDR3 is made up of 15 amino acids. CDR3 sequence reads: CASRMFLGEEETQYF. As DNA, the CDR3 is TGTGCCAGCAGGATGTTTCTTGGGGAAGAAGAGACCCAGTACTTC.

This clonotype turned up a few times. The chain has TRBV12-3 or TRBV12-4 and TRBJ2-5, with TRBD2 matching over 7 bases. After removal of 8 bases from V and 6 bases from J, the junction contained 9 bases not matched to a gene. This CDR3 is 13 amino acids long. The CDR3 loop reads CASLNSGAKTQYF. The CDR3 nucleotides are TGTGCCAGCCTTAACAGCGGGGCCAAGACCCAGTACTTC.

This clonotype showed up just a few times. The rearrangement links TRBV29-1 to TRBJ2-3; TRBD2 matches at 7 bases. Trimming cost V 7 bases and J 2 bases; bases outside gene matches: 15. CDR1 is SQVTM, CDR2 ANQGSEA, per germline. The CDR3 totals 16 residues. Here the CDR3 DNA reads TGCAGCGCTTCGGGATATCGGCGGGGGAACACAGATACGCAGTATTTT. Its translation is CSASGYRRGNTDTQYF.

The V and J genes are TRBV12-3 or TRBV12-4 and TRBJ1-1, with a tentative D call TRBD1 (5 bases). The V gene lost 7 bases and the J gene lost 1 base, with 13 bases spanning the gap. The CDR3 loop spans 14 amino acids. CDR3 in DNA: TGTGCCAGCATGATAGGACAAAGGAACACTGAAGCTTTCTTT. Its protein is CASMIGQRNTEAFF.